The rows below give T cell receptor beta chains drawn from one sample of a study of regulatory T cells in long-lasting Graves disease. TCRdb redid the calling of the multiplex PCR reads with MiXCR, one entry per CDR3 protein. The sample consists of fewer than 450,000 distinct CDR3 sequences, roughly 15% of them appearing once. The same data also went into a second study, on T cells in Graves' hyperthyroidism and ophthalmopathy.

The specimen comprised peripheral blood mononuclear cells (PBMCs), sampled at new diagnosis, from a patient treated with antithyroid drugs. The receptors originated from a woman in her thirties or forties with Graves disease. CDR3s include the opening cysteine and the closing phenylalanine or tryptophan. A D gene is named only where the DNA matches it firmly. The size of a clone is reported for some rows only, either as once, few or many, or as a class for expanded clones.

j_gene: TRBJ2-3
d_gene: NA
abundance: NA
v_gene: TRBV19
CDR3nt: TGTGCCAGTAGTATACGTTCCCCAGATACGCAGTATTTT
CDR3aa: CASSIRSPDTQYF

j_gene: TRBJ1-2
d_gene: NA
abundance: NA
v_gene: TRBV18
CDR3nt: TGTGCCAGCTCACCACCGTCATCCGGGGGCGCGGGAGGCTACACCTTC
CDR3aa: CASSPPSSGGAGGYTF

j_gene: TRBJ1-3
d_gene: TRBD1
abundance: NA
v_gene: TRBV4-1
CDR3nt: TGCGCCAGCAGCCCGGGACAGGGTGCGGACACCATATATTTT
CDR3aa: CASSPGQGADTIYF

j_gene: TRBJ2-3
d_gene: TRBD1
abundance: many
v_gene: TRBV7-3
CDR3nt: TGTGCCAGCAGCCCCCGGACAGGGGGCGACGGGGATACGCAGTATTTT
CDR3aa: CASSPRTGGDGDTQYF

j_gene: TRBJ2-3
d_gene: TRBD1
abundance: few
v_gene: TRBV30
CDR3nt: TGTGCCTGGAGTGGGACAGGGCCTTTGGATACGCAGTATTTT
CDR3aa: CAWSGTGPLDTQYF

j_gene: TRBJ2-1
d_gene: TRBD1
abundance: NA
v_gene: TRBV20-1
CDR3nt: TGCAGTGGACAGGGGGAGGCCTACAATGAGCAGTTCTTC
CDR3aa: CSGQGEAYNEQFF

j_gene: TRBJ1-1
d_gene: NA
abundance: many
v_gene: TRBV28
CDR3nt: TGTGCCAGCAGTCCCGGGACCGGAGGCTATTTGAGGGGAGGTAACACTGAAGCTTTCTTT
CDR3aa: CASSPGTGGYLRGGNTEAFF

j_gene: TRBJ2-1
d_gene: NA
abundance: many
v_gene: TRBV10-2
CDR3nt: TGCGCCAGCGAAGGAGGGAAAAATGAGCAGTTCTTC
CDR3aa: CASEGGKNEQFF

j_gene: TRBJ2-1
d_gene: TRBD2
abundance: few
v_gene: TRBV5-1
CDR3nt: TGCGCCAGCAGCCCGATGGCTAGCGGGGGAGGGTCCCATGAGCAGTTCTTC
CDR3aa: CASSPMASGGGSHEQFF

j_gene: TRBJ2-3
d_gene: TRBD1
abundance: NA
v_gene: TRBV2
CDR3nt: TGTGCCAGCAGTGAAAGACGGGACAGCTTTGATGGCACAGATACGCAGTATTTT
CDR3aa: CASSERRDSFDGTDTQYF

j_gene: TRBJ2-1
d_gene: TRBD2
abundance: many
v_gene: TRBV7-9
CDR3nt: TGTGCCAGCAGCTTAGTGTCTAGCGGGGACAATGAGCAGTTCTTC
CDR3aa: CASSLVSSGDNEQFF

j_gene: TRBJ2-1
d_gene: NA
abundance: NA
v_gene: TRBV12-3/TRBV12-4
CDR3nt: TGTGCCAGCAGTGCCGTTCGGAATGAGCAGTTCTTC
CDR3aa: CASSAVRNEQFF

j_gene: TRBJ2-5
d_gene: NA
abundance: NA
v_gene: TRBV19
CDR3nt: TGTGCCAGTACTGCACCCGTCCGAAACCAAGAGACCCAGTACTTC
CDR3aa: CASTAPVRNQETQYF

j_gene: TRBJ2-1
d_gene: TRBD1
abundance: NA
v_gene: TRBV7-2
CDR3nt: TGTGCCAGCAGCGTAGGGACAGGCTCCTACAATGAGCAGTTCTTC
CDR3aa: CASSVGTGSYNEQFF

j_gene: TRBJ1-2
d_gene: TRBD1
abundance: NA
v_gene: TRBV6-2/TRBV6-3
CDR3nt: TGTGCCAGCAGCCGCGGGGGGACAGGGGTTGGCTATGGCTACACCTTC
CDR3aa: CASSRGGTGVGYGYTF

j_gene: TRBJ2-3
d_gene: TRBD2
abundance: many
v_gene: TRBV10-3
CDR3nt: TGTGCCATCAGTGAGTCGCCGGGACTAGCGGGAGGAGGAGTCACAGATACGCAGTATTTT
CDR3aa: CAISESPGLAGGGVTDTQYF

j_gene: TRBJ1-2
d_gene: NA
abundance: few
v_gene: TRBV2
CDR3nt: TGTGCCAGCCCCGGGACAACCTCATATGGCTACACCTTC
CDR3aa: CASPGTTSYGYTF

j_gene: TRBJ1-4
d_gene: TRBD1
abundance: many
v_gene: TRBV12-5
CDR3nt: TGTGCTAGTGGTTCCCCCGGGACAGGGGTAAATGAAAAACTGTTTTTT
CDR3aa: CASGSPGTGVNEKLFF

j_gene: TRBJ1-5
d_gene: TRBD1
abundance: many
v_gene: TRBV27
CDR3nt: TGTGCCAGCAGCCCCGGGACAGTCAATCAGCCCCAGCATTTT
CDR3aa: CASSPGTVNQPQHF

j_gene: TRBJ1-4
d_gene: TRBD1
abundance: few
v_gene: TRBV19
CDR3nt: TGTGCCAGTAGTAACAGGGGACCTAATGAAAAACTGTTTTTT
CDR3aa: CASSNRGPNEKLFF

j_gene: TRBJ2-1
d_gene: NA
abundance: NA
v_gene: TRBV4-1
CDR3nt: TGCGCCAGCAGCCAAGGGGGCAGGGTAAATGAGCAGTTCTTC
CDR3aa: CASSQGGRVNEQFF

j_gene: TRBJ2-7
d_gene: TRBD2
abundance: many
v_gene: TRBV10-3
CDR3nt: TGTGCCATCAGTGAGTCACCGGGACTAGCGGGGTCCGAGCAGTACTTC
CDR3aa: CAISESPGLAGSEQYF

j_gene: TRBJ2-1
d_gene: TRBD2
abundance: few
v_gene: TRBV4-1
CDR3nt: TGCGCCAGCAGCCAAGATTTCGGACTAGCGAACAATGAGCAGTTCTTC
CDR3aa: CASSQDFGLANNEQFF

j_gene: TRBJ2-6
d_gene: NA
abundance: few
v_gene: TRBV6-5
CDR3nt: TGTGCCAGCAGTTACCTGGGGGGCAGTGGGGCCAACGTCCTGACTTTC
CDR3aa: CASSYLGGSGANVLTF

j_gene: TRBJ1-5
d_gene: NA
abundance: many
v_gene: TRBV6-1
CDR3nt: TGTGCCAGCAGTGGGGCAGGTAGCAATCAGCCCCAGCATTTT
CDR3aa: CASSGAGSNQPQHF

j_gene: TRBJ2-1
d_gene: TRBD2
abundance: many
v_gene: TRBV2
CDR3nt: TGTGCCAGCAGTGAAGGAGGGACTAGGGGGGTCAATGAGCAGTTCTTC
CDR3aa: CASSEGGTRGVNEQFF

j_gene: TRBJ2-6
d_gene: TRBD2
abundance: many
v_gene: TRBV28
CDR3nt: TGTGCCAGCAGTTTTTATGGACTAGCGGGAGCAGGTGGGGCCAACGTCCTGACTTTC
CDR3aa: CASSFYGLAGAGGANVLTF

j_gene: TRBJ2-2
d_gene: TRBD2
abundance: many
v_gene: TRBV7-9
CDR3nt: TGTGCCAGCAGCAGAGCGTCTGGGAGCGGGAAGGGCACCGGGGAGCTGTTTTTT
CDR3aa: CASSRASGSGKGTGELFF

j_gene: TRBJ2-7
d_gene: NA
abundance: many
v_gene: TRBV11-2
CDR3nt: TGTGCCAGCAGCTTGGGTGGCAGCACCTACGAGCAGTACTTC
CDR3aa: CASSLGGSTYEQYF

j_gene: TRBJ2-3
d_gene: TRBD1
abundance: few
v_gene: TRBV29-1
CDR3nt: TGCAGCGTTGAAGATGGGACAGGGGCGGCAGATACGCAGTATTTT
CDR3aa: CSVEDGTGAADTQYF

j_gene: TRBJ2-5
d_gene: TRBD2
abundance: few
v_gene: TRBV7-9
CDR3nt: TGTACCAGCAGCTTACTAGCGGGAGTAGGGGAGACCCAGTACTTC
CDR3aa: CTSSLLAGVGETQYF

j_gene: TRBJ2-3
d_gene: TRBD2
abundance: few
v_gene: TRBV6-2/TRBV6-3
CDR3nt: TGTGCCAGCAGGACCCTAGCGGGATTTAACACAGATACGCAGTATTTT
CDR3aa: CASRTLAGFNTDTQYF

j_gene: TRBJ2-7
d_gene: TRBD1
abundance: few
v_gene: TRBV6-1
CDR3nt: TGTGCCAGCAGCAACCTACCGGGACAGGGTGACCACGAGCAGTACTTC
CDR3aa: CASSNLPGQGDHEQYF

j_gene: TRBJ1-1
d_gene: NA
abundance: once
v_gene: TRBV5-1
CDR3nt: TGCGCCAGCAGCTTGGGGGGAAACGCTGAAGCTTTCTTT
CDR3aa: CASSLGGNAEAFF

j_gene: TRBJ2-5
d_gene: TRBD1
abundance: many
v_gene: TRBV5-1
CDR3nt: TGCGCCAGCAGCCCTTGGACAGGAGATCAAGAGACCCAGTACTTC
CDR3aa: CASSPWTGDQETQYF